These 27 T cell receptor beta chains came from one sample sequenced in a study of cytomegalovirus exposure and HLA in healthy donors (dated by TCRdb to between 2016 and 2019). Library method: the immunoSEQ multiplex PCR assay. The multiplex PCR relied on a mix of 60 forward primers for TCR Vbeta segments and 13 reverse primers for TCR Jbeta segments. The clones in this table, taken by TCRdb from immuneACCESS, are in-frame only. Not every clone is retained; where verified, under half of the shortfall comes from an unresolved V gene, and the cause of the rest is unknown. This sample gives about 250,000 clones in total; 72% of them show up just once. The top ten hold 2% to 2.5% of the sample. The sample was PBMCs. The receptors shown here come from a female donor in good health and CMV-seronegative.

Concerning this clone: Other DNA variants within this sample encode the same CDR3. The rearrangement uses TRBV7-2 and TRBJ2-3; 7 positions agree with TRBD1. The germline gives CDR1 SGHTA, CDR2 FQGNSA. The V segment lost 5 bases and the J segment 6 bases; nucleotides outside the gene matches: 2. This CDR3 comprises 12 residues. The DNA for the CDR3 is TGTGCCAGCAGCGCCAGGGGGGATACGCAGTATTTT. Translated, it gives CASSARGDTQYF.

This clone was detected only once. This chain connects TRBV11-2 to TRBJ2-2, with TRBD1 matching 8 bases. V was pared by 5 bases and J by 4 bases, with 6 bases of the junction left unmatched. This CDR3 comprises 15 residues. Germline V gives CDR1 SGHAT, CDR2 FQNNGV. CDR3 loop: CASSRGQGGTGELFF. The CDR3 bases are TGTGCCAGCAGCCGAGGACAGGGTGGCACCGGGGAGCTGTTTTTT. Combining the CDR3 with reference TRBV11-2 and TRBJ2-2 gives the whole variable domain EAGVAQSPRYKIIEKRQSVAFWCNPISGHATLYWYQQILGQGPKLLIQFQNNGVVDDSQLPKDRFSAERLKGVDSTLKIQPAKLEDSAVYLCASSRGQGGTGELFFGEGSRLTVL.

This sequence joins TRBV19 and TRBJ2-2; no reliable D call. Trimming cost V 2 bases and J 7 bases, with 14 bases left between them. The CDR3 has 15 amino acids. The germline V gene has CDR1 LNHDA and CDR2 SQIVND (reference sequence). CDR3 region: CASSINLQLRGELFF. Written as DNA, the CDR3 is TGTGCCAGTAGTATAAACCTCCAACTCCGCGGGGAGCTGTTTTTT.

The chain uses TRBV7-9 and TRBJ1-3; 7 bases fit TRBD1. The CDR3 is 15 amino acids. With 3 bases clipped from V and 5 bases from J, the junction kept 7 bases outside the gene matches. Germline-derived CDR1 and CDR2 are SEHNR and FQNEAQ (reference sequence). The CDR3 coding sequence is TGTGCCAGCAGCTTTCCCGGGACAGCTAGAAACACCATATATTTT. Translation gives CASSFPGTARNTIYF.

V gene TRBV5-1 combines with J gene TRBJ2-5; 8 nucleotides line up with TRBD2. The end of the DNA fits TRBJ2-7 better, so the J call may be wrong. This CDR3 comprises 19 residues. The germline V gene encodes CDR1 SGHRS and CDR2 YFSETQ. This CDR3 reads CASSLAPAQTSGSQYEQYF. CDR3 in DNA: TGCGCCAGCAGCTTGGCTCCGGCGCAAACCAGCGGGAGTCAATACGAGCAGTACTTC.

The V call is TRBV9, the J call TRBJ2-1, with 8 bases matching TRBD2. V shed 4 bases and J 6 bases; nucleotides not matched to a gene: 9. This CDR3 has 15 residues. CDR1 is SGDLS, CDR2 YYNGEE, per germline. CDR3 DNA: TGTGCCAGCAGCTCCCGGGAGGGGCCCCTCAATGAGCAGTTCTTC. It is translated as CASSSREGPLNEQFF.

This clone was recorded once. The CDR3 is CATSRGQGSNQPQHF. Here the CDR3 DNA reads TGTGCCACCAGCAGAGGACAGGGAAGCAATCAGCCCCAGCATTTT. The chain carries TRBV15 and TRBJ1-5; 7 positions match TRBD1. With V trimmed by 1 base and J by 1 base, 1 base remained unmatched. The germline V gene has CDR1 LNHNV and CDR2 YYDKDF (reference sequence). This CDR3 is 15 amino acids long.

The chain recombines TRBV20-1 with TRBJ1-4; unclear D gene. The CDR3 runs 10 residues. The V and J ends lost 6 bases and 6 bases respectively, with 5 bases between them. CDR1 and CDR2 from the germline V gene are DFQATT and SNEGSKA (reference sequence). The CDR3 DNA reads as TGCAGTGCCCCGTATGAAAAACTGTTTTTT. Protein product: CSAPYEKLFF.

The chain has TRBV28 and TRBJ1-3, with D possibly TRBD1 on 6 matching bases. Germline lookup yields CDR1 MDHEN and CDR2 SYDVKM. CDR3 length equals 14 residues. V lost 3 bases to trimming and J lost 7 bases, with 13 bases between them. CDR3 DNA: TGTGCCAGCAGTTTGACAGGACTCGTGAACACCATATATTTT. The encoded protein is CASSLTGLVNTIYF.

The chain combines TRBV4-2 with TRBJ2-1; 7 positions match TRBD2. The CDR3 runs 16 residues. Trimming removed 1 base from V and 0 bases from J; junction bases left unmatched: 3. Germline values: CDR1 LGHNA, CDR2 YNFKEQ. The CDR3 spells CASSQVRDYSYNEQFF. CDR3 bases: TGTGCCAGCAGCCAAGTTAGGGACTACTCCTACAATGAGCAGTTCTTC.

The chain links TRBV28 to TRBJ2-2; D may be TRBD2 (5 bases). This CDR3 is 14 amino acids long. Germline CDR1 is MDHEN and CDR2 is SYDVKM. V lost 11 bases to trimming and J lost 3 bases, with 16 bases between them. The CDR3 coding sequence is TGTGCCTCCGGGGAAGGTGGTCACACCGGGGAGCTGTTTTTT. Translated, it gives CASGEGGHTGELFF. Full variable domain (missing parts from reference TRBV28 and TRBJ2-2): DVKVTQSSRYLVKRTGEKVFLECVQDMDHENMFWYRQDPGLGLRLIYFSYDVKMKEKGDIPEGYSVSREKKERFSLILESASTNQTSMYLCASGEGGHTGELFFGEGSRLTVL.

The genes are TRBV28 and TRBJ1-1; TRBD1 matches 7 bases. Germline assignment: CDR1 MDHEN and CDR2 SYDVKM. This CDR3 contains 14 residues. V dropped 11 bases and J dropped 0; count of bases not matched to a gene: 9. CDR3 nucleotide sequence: TGTGCCTGCAAACGGGGACAGTTGAACACTGAAGCTTTCTTT. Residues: CACKRGQLNTEAFF.

DNA for the CDR3: TGTGCCAGTAGTACACCGGGGGGTCCCGATTCCTACGAGCAGTACTTC. This gives the protein CASSTPGGPDSYEQYF. The chain is built from TRBV19 and TRBJ2-7; 7 bases match TRBD2. The CDR3 runs to 16 residues. Germline CDR1 is LNHDA and CDR2 is SQIVND (reference sequence). V was clipped by 4 bases and J by 1 base; unmatched bases: 10.

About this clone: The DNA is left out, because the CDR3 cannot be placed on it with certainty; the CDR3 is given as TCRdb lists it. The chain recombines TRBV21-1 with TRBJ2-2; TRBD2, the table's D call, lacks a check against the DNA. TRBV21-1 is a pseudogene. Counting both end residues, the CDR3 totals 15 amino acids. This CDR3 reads CASSKYYYCTGELFF.

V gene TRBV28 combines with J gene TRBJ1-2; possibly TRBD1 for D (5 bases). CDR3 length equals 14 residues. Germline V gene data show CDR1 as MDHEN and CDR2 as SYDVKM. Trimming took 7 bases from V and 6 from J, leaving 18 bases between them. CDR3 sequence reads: CASTTTPRTNGYTF. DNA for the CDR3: TGTGCCAGCACCACCACTCCGCGGACAAATGGCTACACCTTC.

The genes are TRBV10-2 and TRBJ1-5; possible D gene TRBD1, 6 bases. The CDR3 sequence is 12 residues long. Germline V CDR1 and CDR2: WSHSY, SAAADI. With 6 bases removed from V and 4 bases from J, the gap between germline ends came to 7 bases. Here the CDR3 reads CASRDSNQPQHF. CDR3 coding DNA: TGCGCCAGCAGGGACAGTAATCAGCCCCAGCATTTT.

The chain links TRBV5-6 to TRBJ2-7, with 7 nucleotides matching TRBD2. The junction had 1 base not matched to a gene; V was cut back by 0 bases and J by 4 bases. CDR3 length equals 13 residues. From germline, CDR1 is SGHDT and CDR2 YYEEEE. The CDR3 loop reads CASSLASGYEQYF. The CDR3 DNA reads TGTGCCAGCAGCTTGGCTAGCGGATACGAGCAGTACTTC.

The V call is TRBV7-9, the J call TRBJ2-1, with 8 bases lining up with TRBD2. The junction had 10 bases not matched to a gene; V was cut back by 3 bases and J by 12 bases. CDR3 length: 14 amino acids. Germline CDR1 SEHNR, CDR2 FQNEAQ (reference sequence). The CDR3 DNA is TGTGCCAGCAGCTTGACAAACGCCGGGACTAGGCAGTTCTTC. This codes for CASSLTNAGTRQFF.

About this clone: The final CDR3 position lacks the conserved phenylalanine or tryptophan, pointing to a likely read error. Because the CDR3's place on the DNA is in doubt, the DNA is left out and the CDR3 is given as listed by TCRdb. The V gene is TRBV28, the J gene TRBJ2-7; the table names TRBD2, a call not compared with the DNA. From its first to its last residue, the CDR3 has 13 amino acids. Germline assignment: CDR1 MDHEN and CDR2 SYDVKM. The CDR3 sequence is CASSDELGTSLPS.

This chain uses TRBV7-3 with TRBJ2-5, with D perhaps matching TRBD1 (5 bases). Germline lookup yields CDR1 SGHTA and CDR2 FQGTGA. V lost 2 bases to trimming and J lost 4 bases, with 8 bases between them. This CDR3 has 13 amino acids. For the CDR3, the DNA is TGTGCCAGCAGCTTAGGGCAGGGAGAGACCCAGTACTTC. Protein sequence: CASSLGQGETQYF.

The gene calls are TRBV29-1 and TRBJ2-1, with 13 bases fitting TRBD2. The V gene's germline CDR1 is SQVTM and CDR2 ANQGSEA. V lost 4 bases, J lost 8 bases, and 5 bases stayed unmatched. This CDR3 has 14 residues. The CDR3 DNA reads TGCAGCGTTGGGGGGACTAGCGGGAACGATGAGCAGTTCTTC. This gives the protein CSVGGTSGNDEQFF.

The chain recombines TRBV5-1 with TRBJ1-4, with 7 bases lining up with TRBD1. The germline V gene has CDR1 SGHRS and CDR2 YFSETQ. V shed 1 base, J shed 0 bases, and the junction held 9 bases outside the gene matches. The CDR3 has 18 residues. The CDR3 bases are TGCGCCAGCAGCTTGCTCGCCCCAACAGGGGCAACTAATGAAAAACTGTTTTTT. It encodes CASSLLAPTGATNEKLFF.

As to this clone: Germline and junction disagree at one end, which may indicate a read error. In nucleotides, the CDR3 is TGCGCCAGCCGTGAGGCAGGGACCTACGAGCAGTACTTC. Its translation: CASREAGTYEQYF. The chain recombines TRBV10-2 with TRBJ2-7, with D tentatively TRBD1 (5 bases). This CDR3 has 13 residues. The V gene's germline CDR1 is WSHSY and CDR2 SAAADI.

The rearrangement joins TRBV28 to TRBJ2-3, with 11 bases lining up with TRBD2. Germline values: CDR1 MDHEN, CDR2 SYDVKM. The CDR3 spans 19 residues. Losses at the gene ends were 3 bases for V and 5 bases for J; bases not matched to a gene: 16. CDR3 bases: TGTGCCAGCAGTTTCCCCCCCGGGACTAGCGGCCTAAGGGTAGATACGCAGTATTTT. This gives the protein CASSFPPGTSGLRVDTQYF.

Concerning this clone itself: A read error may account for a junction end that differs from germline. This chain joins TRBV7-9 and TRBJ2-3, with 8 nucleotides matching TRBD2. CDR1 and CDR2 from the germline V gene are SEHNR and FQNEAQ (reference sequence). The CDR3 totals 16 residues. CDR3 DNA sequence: TGTTCCAGCAGCCCCACTAGCGGAGCCCACACAGATACGCAGTATTTT. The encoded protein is CSSSPTSGAHTDTQYF.

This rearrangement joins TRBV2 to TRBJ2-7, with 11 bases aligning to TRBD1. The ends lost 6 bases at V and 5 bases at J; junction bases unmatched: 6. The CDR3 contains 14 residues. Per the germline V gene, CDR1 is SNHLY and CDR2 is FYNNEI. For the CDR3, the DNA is TGTGCCAGCAGAAGGACAGGGGGCCGGGACGAGCAGTACTTC. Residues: CASRRTGGRDEQYF.

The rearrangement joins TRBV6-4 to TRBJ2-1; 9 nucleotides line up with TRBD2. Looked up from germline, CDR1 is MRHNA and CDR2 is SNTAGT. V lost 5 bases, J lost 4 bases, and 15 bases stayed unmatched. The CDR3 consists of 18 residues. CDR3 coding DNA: TGTGCCAGCAGTCCAAACGCCGGGACTAGCCTTTTATACAATGAGCAGTTCTTC. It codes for CASSPNAGTSLLYNEQFF.